The rows below give T cell receptor beta chains drawn from one sample of a study of post-analysis software for immune sequencing data. From the PCR reads, TCRdb called clonotypes with MiXCR, one entry per CDR3 protein. Here the sample spans approximately 260,000 distinct CDR3 sequences, 36% being singletons. What was sequenced was blood. Receptor source: a girl aged 5 to 17 with multiple sclerosis. The CDR3 runs from the conserved cysteine through the conserved F or W. The D gene is left open where the match is weak. Clone size is shown for a subset of rows, as once, few, many or a class of expanded clone.

CDR3 DNA: TGTGCCAGCAGTTACGTTTTCCAAGAGACCCAGTACTTC
CDR3 protein: CASSYVFQETQYF
D gene: NA
J gene: TRBJ2-5
V gene: TRBV6-5
clone size: many

CDR3 DNA: TGTGCCAGCAGCTTACCCAGGGGGCCCAGTTCCTACGAGCAGTACTTC
CDR3 protein: CASSLPRGPSSYEQYF
D gene: TRBD1
J gene: TRBJ2-7
V gene: TRBV5-5
clone size: many

CDR3 DNA: TGCAGTGCTAGAGAGTGGAGGCCCCATCGACAGGCTTCTAACTATGGCTACACCTTC
CDR3 protein: CSAREWRPHRQASNYGYTF
D gene: NA
J gene: TRBJ1-2
V gene: TRBV20-1
clone size: many

CDR3 DNA: TGTGCCAGCAGCCGGGTCAATAATTCACCCCTCCACTTT
CDR3 protein: CASSRVNNSPLHF
D gene: NA
J gene: TRBJ1-6
V gene: TRBV7-9
clone size: many

CDR3 DNA: TGCAGCGCAAAAGAGGGCAGCAGTGGCTACACCTTC
CDR3 protein: CSAKEGSSGYTF
D gene: NA
J gene: TRBJ1-2
V gene: TRBV29-1
clone size: NA

CDR3 DNA: TGCGCCAGCAGCTTGGAGGGCAGGATTAGCAATCAGCCCCAGCATTTT
CDR3 protein: CASSLEGRISNQPQHF
D gene: NA
J gene: TRBJ1-5
V gene: TRBV5-1
clone size: NA

CDR3 DNA: TGTGCCAGTAAGAATCAGAACACTGAAGCTTTCTTT
CDR3 protein: CASKNQNTEAFF
D gene: NA
J gene: TRBJ1-1
V gene: TRBV19
clone size: NA

CDR3 DNA: TGTGCCAGCAGCTCAGGGGGAACCGGCGAGCAGTACTTC
CDR3 protein: CASSSGGTGEQYF
D gene: TRBD1
J gene: TRBJ2-7
V gene: TRBV3-1
clone size: NA

CDR3 DNA: TGCGCCAGCAGCCGGGTCGGGGGAGCCTACAATGAGCAGTTCTTC
CDR3 protein: CASSRVGGAYNEQFF
D gene: NA
J gene: TRBJ2-1
V gene: TRBV5-1
clone size: many

CDR3 DNA: TGCAGCGTTTGGACAGGCCTCGTGGAGACCCAGTACTTC
CDR3 protein: CSVWTGLVETQYF
D gene: TRBD1
J gene: TRBJ2-5
V gene: TRBV29-1
clone size: many

CDR3 DNA: TGCAGTGCTTTTGCCCATGAGCAGTTCTTC
CDR3 protein: CSAFAHEQFF
D gene: NA
J gene: TRBJ2-1
V gene: TRBV20-1
clone size: NA

CDR3 DNA: TGCAGTGCTAGAGATCCAGCGGGGGGCTACAATGAGCAGTTCTTC
CDR3 protein: CSARDPAGGYNEQFF
D gene: TRBD2
J gene: TRBJ2-1
V gene: TRBV20-1
clone size: many

CDR3 DNA: TGTGCCAGCAGCTTAGTGGTATTCGGCTACGAGCAGTACTTC
CDR3 protein: CASSLVVFGYEQYF
D gene: NA
J gene: TRBJ2-7
V gene: TRBV7-2
clone size: NA

CDR3 DNA: TGTGCCAGCAGCTTAGGGTCAGGGCAGAATGGGCGCTTCTTC
CDR3 protein: CASSLGSGQNGRFF
D gene: NA
J gene: TRBJ2-1
V gene: TRBV7-9
clone size: NA

CDR3 DNA: TGTGCCAGCAGCCAACAAGGGAGGTCAATCTACAGTGAAGCTTTCTTT
CDR3 protein: CASSQQGRSIYSEAFF
D gene: NA
J gene: TRBJ1-1
V gene: TRBV3-1
clone size: few

CDR3 DNA: TGCGCCAGCAGCCTCGGGGTTTTGACAGATACGCAGTATTTT
CDR3 protein: CASSLGVLTDTQYF
D gene: NA
J gene: TRBJ2-3
V gene: TRBV5-1
clone size: many

CDR3 DNA: TGTGCCACCAGCAGAGATCGCGATGAGACCCAGTACTTC
CDR3 protein: CATSRDRDETQYF
D gene: NA
J gene: TRBJ2-5
V gene: TRBV15
clone size: many

CDR3 DNA: TGTGCCAGCAGCTTTAGCGGGGTTTCCTACAATGAGCAGTTCTTC
CDR3 protein: CASSFSGVSYNEQFF
D gene: TRBD2
J gene: TRBJ2-1
V gene: TRBV9
clone size: NA

CDR3 DNA: TGTGCCAGCAGCCAAGTTGGGACTAGCGGGAGCTATGAGCAGTTCTTC
CDR3 protein: CASSQVGTSGSYEQFF
D gene: TRBD2
J gene: TRBJ2-1
V gene: TRBV14
clone size: few

CDR3 DNA: TGTGCCAGCAGCAAAGGAGGAACGACAGGGCCTAGCACAGATACGCAGTATTTT
CDR3 protein: CASSKGGTTGPSTDTQYF
D gene: NA
J gene: TRBJ2-3
V gene: TRBV21-1
clone size: many